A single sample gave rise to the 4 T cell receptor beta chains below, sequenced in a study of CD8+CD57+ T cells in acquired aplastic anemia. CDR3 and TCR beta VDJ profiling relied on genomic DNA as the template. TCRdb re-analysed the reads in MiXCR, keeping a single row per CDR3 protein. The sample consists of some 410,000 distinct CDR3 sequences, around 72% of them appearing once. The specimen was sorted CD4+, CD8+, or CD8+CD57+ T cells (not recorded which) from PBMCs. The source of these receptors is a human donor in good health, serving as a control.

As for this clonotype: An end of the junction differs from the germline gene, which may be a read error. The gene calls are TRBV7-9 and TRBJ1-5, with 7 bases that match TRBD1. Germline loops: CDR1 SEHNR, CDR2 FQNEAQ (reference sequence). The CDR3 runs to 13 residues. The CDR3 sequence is CASSLLDRATEPF. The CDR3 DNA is TGTGCCAGCAGCCTACTCGACAGGGCGACTGAACCTTTC.

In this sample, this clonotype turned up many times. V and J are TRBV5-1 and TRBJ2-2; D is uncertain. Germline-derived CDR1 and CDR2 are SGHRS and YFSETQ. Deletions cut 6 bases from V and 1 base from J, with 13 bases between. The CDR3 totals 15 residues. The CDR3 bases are TGCGCCAGCATGGACGGTCGTGTGAACACCGGGGAGCTGTTTTTT. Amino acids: CASMDGRVNTGELFF.

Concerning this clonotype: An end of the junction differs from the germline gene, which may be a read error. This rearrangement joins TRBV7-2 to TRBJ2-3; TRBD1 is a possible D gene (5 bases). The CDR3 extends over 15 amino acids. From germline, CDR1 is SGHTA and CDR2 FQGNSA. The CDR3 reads CASSLGARDTDTQYF. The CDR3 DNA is TGCGCCAGCAGTTTAGGGGCTAGGGACACAGATACGCAGTATTTT.

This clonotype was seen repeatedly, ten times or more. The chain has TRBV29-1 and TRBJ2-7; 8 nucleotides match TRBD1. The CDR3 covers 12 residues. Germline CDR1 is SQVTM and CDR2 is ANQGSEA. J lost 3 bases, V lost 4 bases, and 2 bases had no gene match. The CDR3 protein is CSVAQGVYEQYF. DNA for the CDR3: TGCAGCGTTGCACAGGGGGTCTACGAGCAGTACTTC.